The T cell receptor (beta chain) under discussion was sequenced for a study of OX40 agonist ivuxolimab in advanced cancers. General study points: There was clonal expansion of CD4+ and CD8+ blood T cells by week 6 at 0.1 to 3.0 mg/kg. Normalized expansion of T-cell clones was also low for some nonresponders.

Germline lookup yields CDR1 MNHNS and CDR2 SASEGT. The CDR3 has 16 amino acids. Trimming cost V 4 bases and J 2 bases; bases outside gene matches: 11. As to this clone: Its antigen remains unknown.

TCRdb's copy holds only in-frame clones and misses some; the assay was immunoSEQ multiplex PCR. The table includes 30,000 to 35,000 clones, around four fifths detected once. J is TRBJ2-7 and V is TRBV6-1; 7 bases line up with TRBD1. The sequence was collected from an adult with an advanced solid tumor such as melanoma, head and neck, liver or kidney cancer. Sample: CD4+ or CD8+ T cells sorted from blood, taken in a trial of the OX40 agonist ivuxolimab. The DNA for the CDR3 is TGTGCCAGCAGTGGAATACGGGACAGAACTCCCTACGAGCAGTACTTC. As protein: CASSGIRDRTPYEQYF.